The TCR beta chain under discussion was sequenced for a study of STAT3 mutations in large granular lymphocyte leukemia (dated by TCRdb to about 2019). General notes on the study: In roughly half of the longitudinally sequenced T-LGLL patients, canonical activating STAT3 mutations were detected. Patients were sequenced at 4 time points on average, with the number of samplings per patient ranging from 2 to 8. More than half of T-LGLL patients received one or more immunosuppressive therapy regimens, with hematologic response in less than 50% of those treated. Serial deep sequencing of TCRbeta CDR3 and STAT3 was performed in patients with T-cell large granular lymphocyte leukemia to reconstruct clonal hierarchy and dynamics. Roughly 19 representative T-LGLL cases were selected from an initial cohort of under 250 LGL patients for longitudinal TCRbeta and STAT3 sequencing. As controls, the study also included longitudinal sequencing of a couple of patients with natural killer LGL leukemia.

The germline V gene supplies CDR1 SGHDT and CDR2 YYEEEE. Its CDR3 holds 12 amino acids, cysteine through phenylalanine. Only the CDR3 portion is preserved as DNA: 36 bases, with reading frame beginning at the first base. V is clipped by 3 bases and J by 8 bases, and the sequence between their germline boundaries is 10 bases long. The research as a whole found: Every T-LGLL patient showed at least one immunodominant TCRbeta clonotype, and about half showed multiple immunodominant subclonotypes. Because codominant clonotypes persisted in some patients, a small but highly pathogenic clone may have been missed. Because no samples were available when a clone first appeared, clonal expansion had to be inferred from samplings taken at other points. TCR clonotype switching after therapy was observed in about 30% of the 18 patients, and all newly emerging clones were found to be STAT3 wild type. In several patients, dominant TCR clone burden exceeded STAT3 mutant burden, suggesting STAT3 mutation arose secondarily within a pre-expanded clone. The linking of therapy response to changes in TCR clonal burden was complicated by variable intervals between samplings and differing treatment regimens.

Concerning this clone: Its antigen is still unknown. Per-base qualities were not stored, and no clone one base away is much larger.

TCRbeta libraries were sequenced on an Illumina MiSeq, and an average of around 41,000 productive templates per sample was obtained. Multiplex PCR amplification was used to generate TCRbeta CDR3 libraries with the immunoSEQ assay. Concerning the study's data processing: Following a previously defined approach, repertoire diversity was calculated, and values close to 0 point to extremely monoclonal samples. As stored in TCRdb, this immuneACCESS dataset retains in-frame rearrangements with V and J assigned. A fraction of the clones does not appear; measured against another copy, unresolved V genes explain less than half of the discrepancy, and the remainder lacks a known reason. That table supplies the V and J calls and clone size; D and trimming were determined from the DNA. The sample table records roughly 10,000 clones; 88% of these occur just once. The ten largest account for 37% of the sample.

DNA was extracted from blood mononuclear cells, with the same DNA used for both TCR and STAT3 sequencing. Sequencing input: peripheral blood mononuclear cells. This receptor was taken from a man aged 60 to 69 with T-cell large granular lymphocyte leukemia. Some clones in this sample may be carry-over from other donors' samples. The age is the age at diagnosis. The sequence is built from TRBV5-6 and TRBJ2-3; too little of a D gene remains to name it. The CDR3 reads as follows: CASSSPSVTQYF. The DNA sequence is TGTGCCAGCAGCTCCCCCAGCGTTACGCAGTATTTT. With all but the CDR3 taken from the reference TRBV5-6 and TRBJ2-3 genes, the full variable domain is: DAGVTQSPTHLIKTRGQQVTLRCSPKSGHDTVSWYQQALGQGPQFIFQYYEEEERQRGNFPDRFSGHQFPNYSSELNVNALLLGDSALYLCASSSPSVTQYFGPGTRLTVL.